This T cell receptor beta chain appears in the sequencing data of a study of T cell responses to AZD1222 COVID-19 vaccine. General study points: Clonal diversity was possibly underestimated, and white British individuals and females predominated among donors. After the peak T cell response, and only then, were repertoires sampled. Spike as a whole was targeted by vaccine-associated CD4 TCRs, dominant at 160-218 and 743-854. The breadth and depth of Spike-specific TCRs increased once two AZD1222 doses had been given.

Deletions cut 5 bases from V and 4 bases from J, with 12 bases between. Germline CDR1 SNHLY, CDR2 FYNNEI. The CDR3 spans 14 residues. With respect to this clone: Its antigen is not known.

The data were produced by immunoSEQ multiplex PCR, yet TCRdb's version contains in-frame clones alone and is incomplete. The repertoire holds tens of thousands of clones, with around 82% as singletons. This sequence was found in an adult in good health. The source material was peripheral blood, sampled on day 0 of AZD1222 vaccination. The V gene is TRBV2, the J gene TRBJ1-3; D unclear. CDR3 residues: CASSSQASGNTIYF. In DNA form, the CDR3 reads TGTGCCAGCAGTAGCCAGGCCTCCGGAAACACCATATATTTT.